The 15 T cell receptor beta chains below come from one sample, sequenced in a study of blood T cell repertoires in COVID-19. The repertoire was sequenced with immunoSEQ multiplex PCR; TCRdb's copy has only in-frame clones and lacks some. The profile shows 50,000 to 70,000 clones, 65% to 85% of them singletons. Sequencing was done on a sample of peripheral blood. The receptors derive from a man aged 80 or over with COVID-19, enrolled during active disease.

This chain connects TRBV14 to TRBJ2-5; D not resolved. The CDR3 length is 8 residues. In germline, CDR1 is SGHDN, CDR2 FVKESK. Trimming left V 7 bases short and J 10 bases short, with 4 bases between. CDR3 in amino acids: CASTLQYF. CDR3 coding DNA: TGTGCCAGCACCCTCCAGTACTTC.

The gene calls are TRBV15 and TRBJ1-2; TRBD1 might be the D (5 bases). Germline V gene lookup returns CDR1 LNHNV and CDR2 YYDKDF (reference sequence). The V end was cut by 1 base, the J end by 6 bases, with 12 bases between. This CDR3 is built from 14 residues. The CDR3 DNA is TGTGCCACCAGCAGAGCATCCAGGGATGATGGCTACACCTTC. This translates into CATSRASRDDGYTF.

This clone has only a few counts. This chain connects TRBV2 to TRBJ2-5, with 7 bases matching TRBD1. The ends lost 6 bases at V and 10 bases at J; junction bases unmatched: 8. The CDR3 extends over 12 amino acids. Per the germline V gene, CDR1 is SNHLY and CDR2 is FYNNEI. CDR3: CASSGDSPSQYF. Written as DNA, the CDR3 is TGTGCCAGCAGCGGGGACAGTCCGAGCCAGTACTTC.

The J gene is TRBJ2-7, the V gene TRBV30; TRBD1 matches 8 bases. The V segment lost 5 bases and the J segment 2 bases; nucleotides outside the gene matches: 2. Per germline, CDR1 GTSNPN and CDR2 SVGIG (reference sequence). The CDR3 is 12 amino acids. The CDR3 nucleotides are TGTGCCTGGGGGGACAGGCCCTACGAGCAGTACTTC. It encodes CAWGDRPYEQYF.

This chain connects TRBV19 to TRBJ2-1, with 8 bases aligning to TRBD1. Germline CDR1 is LNHDA and CDR2 is SQIVND (reference sequence). This CDR3 is 15 amino acids long. V trimming: 6 bases; J trimming: 0 bases; junction bases outside the gene matches: 4. CDR3 loop: CASSPTGGSYNEQFF. The CDR3 DNA sequence: TGTGCCAGTAGCCCTACAGGGGGCTCCTACAATGAGCAGTTCTTC.

The chain employs TRBV28 and TRBJ2-7; the match to TRBD1 covers 9 bases. The ends lost 5 bases at V and 3 bases at J; junction bases unmatched: 8. The CDR3 is made up of 15 amino acids. Germline CDR1 reads MDHEN; CDR2 reads SYDVKM. The CDR3 region has the DNA TGTGCCAGCAGTACGTCCGGGACAGGGATCTACGAGCAGTACTTC. Encoded protein: CASSTSGTGIYEQYF.

The chain joins TRBV5-5 to TRBJ1-5; D ambiguous. From germline, CDR1 is SGHKS and CDR2 YYEKEE (reference sequence). The CDR3 consists of 15 residues. Trimming shortened V by 3 bases and J by 0 bases, and 10 bases separated the two germline ends. CDR3 coding DNA: TGTGCCAGCAGCTACGACGGGGATAGCAATCAGCCCCAGCATTTT. It encodes CASSYDGDSNQPQHF.

This clone appeared once. The rearrangement uses TRBV19 and TRBJ2-1, with D uncertain. V gave up 3 bases and J gave up 7 bases, with 10 bases separating them. Looked up from germline, CDR1 is LNHDA and CDR2 is SQIVND (reference sequence). This CDR3 has 13 residues. CDR3 loop: CASSIYPENEQFF. CDR3 in DNA: TGTGCCAGTAGTATTTACCCGGAGAATGAGCAGTTCTTC.

The genes are TRBV5-6 and TRBJ1-2, with D uncertain. The V end was cut by 0 bases, the J end by 7 bases, with 10 bases between. CDR1 is SGHDT and CDR2 is YYEEEE in the germline V gene. The CDR3 length is 13 residues. CDR3 amino acids: CASSLERQRGYTF. The CDR3, as DNA: TGTGCCAGCAGCTTGGAGAGGCAACGTGGCTACACCTTC.

This rearrangement joins TRBV5-8 to TRBJ1-2, with 9 bases fitting TRBD1. J was trimmed by 4 bases and V by 4 bases; bases with no gene match: 5. Germline-derived CDR1 and CDR2 are SGHTS and YDEGEE. This CDR3 has 14 residues. CDR3 sequence: CASSRGQGTYGYTF. As DNA, the CDR3 is TGTGCCAGCAGCCGCGGACAGGGGACCTATGGCTACACCTTC.

The chain joins TRBV7-2 to TRBJ1-2; 8 bases map to TRBD1. The V segment lost 5 bases and the J segment 4 bases; nucleotides outside the gene matches: 6. The CDR3 has 14 amino acids. In germline, CDR1 is SGHTA, CDR2 FQGNSA. CDR3 residues: CASSLDRGGYGYTF. Here the CDR3 DNA reads TGTGCCAGCAGCCTCGACAGGGGCGGCTATGGCTACACCTTC.

The rearrangement uses TRBV5-1 and TRBJ2-3; 8 nucleotides agree with TRBD2. The CDR3 contains 16 residues. V lost 3 bases to trimming and J lost 0 bases; unmatched junction nucleotides: 6. Germline CDR1 and CDR2: SGHRS and YFSETQ. The CDR3 spells CASSSRLATSTDTQYF. In DNA, the CDR3 is TGCGCCAGCAGCTCCAGACTAGCGACTAGCACAGATACGCAGTATTTT.

A single count supports this clone. The V gene is TRBV3-1 (or the pseudogene TRBV3-2), the J gene TRBJ2-2; TRBD1 aligns across 10 bases. With 3 bases clipped from V and 6 bases from J, the junction kept 7 bases outside the gene matches. The CDR3 runs to 16 residues. CDR1 LGHDT and CDR2 YNNKEL come from the germline V gene (reference sequence). CDR3 coding DNA: TGTGCCAGCAGCCAGGGGACAGGGGCTGGCGCCGGGGAGCTGTTTTTT. This translates into CASSQGTGAGAGELFF.

The chain couples TRBV5-5 to TRBJ2-5; the D gene is possibly TRBD1 (5 bases). The germline gives CDR1 SGHKS, CDR2 YYEKEE (reference sequence). Trimming pared 2 bases from V and 3 bases from J, leaving 11 bases between. The CDR3 is 14 amino acids. CDR3 DNA: TGTGCCAGCAGCTTTGGGCAGGGAAAAGAGACCCAGTACTTC. This encodes CASSFGQGKETQYF.

This chain joins TRBV28 and TRBJ1-1; a possible D gene is TRBD1 (5 bases). The CDR3 runs 13 residues. The ends were cut back, 6 bases at V and 4 bases at J, with 12 bases in the middle. Germline values: CDR1 MDHEN, CDR2 SYDVKM. The CDR3 loop reads CASRGGGSTEAFF. CDR3 coding DNA: TGTGCCAGCAGGGGTGGGGGGAGCACTGAAGCTTTCTTT.